The 7 T cell receptor beta chains reported below all come from one sample, sequenced in a study of T cells in Graves' hyperthyroidism and ophthalmopathy. Authors of the study amplified TCR beta CDR3 regions from RNA transcripts. With the HTBI primer set, the TCR CDR3 went through a first round of RT-PCR. TCRdb re-called the multiplex PCR reads through MiXCR, storing one row per CDR3 protein. Of around 560,000 distinct CDR3 sequences listed, over 15% were seen once; the top ten hold 15% to 20%. Sequenced: blood. The receptor set was obtained from a woman under 30 with Graves' hyperthyroidism.

V gene TRBV20-1 combines with J gene TRBJ2-3; D call uncertain. Germline V gene sequence: CDR1 DFQATT, CDR2 SNEGSKA (reference sequence). CDR3 length equals 13 residues. V was trimmed by 3 bases and J by 3 bases, leaving 10 bases between them. CDR3 in amino acids: CSASDIGTDTQYF. CDR3 sequence (DNA): TGCAGTGCTAGTGACATTGGGACAGATACGCAGTATTTT.

Ten or more counts support this clonotype. The rearrangement uses TRBV6-1 and TRBJ1-1, with D possibly being TRBD1 (5 bases). This CDR3 contains 15 residues. Germline V gives CDR1 MNHNS, CDR2 SASEGT. V was trimmed by 1 base and J by 0 bases, leaving 9 bases between them. The CDR3 region has the DNA TGTGCCAGCAGTGAAGTCGAGACAGTGAACACTGAAGCTTTCTTT. Translation gives CASSEVETVNTEAFF.

J is TRBJ2-3 and V is TRBV7-9, with TRBD2 as a possible D gene (6 bases). This CDR3 comprises 15 residues. Deletions cut 6 bases from V and 0 bases from J, with 13 bases between. Germline lookup yields CDR1 SEHNR and CDR2 FQNEAQ (reference sequence). CDR3 DNA: TGTGCCAGCAGTCGACTAGTGGGGAGCACAGATACGCAGTATTTT. It yields the protein CASSRLVGSTDTQYF.

In its sample, this clonotype was seen many times. The rearrangement links TRBV7-2 to TRBJ1-1; D gene ambiguous. The CDR3 extends over 13 amino acids. Germline V gene data show CDR1 as SGHTA and CDR2 as FQGNSA. V shed 5 bases and J shed 1 base, with 8 bases lying between them. The CDR3 sequence: CASSHTGNTEAFF. CDR3 coding DNA: TGTGCCAGCAGCCATACGGGGAACACTGAAGCTTTCTTT.

This clonotype was seen ten or more times. The V gene is TRBV28, the J gene TRBJ2-7, with no clear D. V was trimmed by 10 bases and J by 5 bases, leaving 15 bases between them. The CDR3 has 12 residues. Germline-derived CDR1 and CDR2 are MDHEN and SYDVKM. CDR3 bases: TGTGCCACCACAATTGTAGGCCACGAGCAGTACTTC. As protein: CATTIVGHEQYF.

This clonotype has a count of ten or more. V usage is TRBV7-2 and J usage is TRBJ2-7; D is perhaps TRBD2 (6 bases). CDR3 size: 15 residues. The germline V gene encodes CDR1 SGHTA and CDR2 FQGNSA. Trimming left V 4 bases short and J 6 bases short, with 19 bases between. Written as DNA, the CDR3 is TGTGCCAGCAGCTGGTCTAGCGTGGGGACGGGCGAGCAGTACTTC. Amino acids: CASSWSSVGTGEQYF.

This clonotype turned up a few times. The V gene is TRBV27, the J gene TRBJ2-5, with no clear D. Germline V gene lookup returns CDR1 MNHEY and CDR2 SMNVEV (reference sequence). V dropped 4 bases and J dropped 1 base, with 13 bases sitting between them. The CDR3 sequence is 15 residues long. The CDR3 DNA reads as TGTGCCAGCAGTTCAGGTCAGGAGATCCAAGAGACCCAGTACTTC. It yields the protein CASSSGQEIQETQYF.